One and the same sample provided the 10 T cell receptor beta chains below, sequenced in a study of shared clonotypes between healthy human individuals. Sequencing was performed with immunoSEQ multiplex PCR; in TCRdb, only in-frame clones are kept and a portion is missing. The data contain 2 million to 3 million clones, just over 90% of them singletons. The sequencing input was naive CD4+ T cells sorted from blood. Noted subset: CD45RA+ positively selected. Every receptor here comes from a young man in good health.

CDR3 region: CASSWDLMNTEAFF. For the CDR3, the DNA is TGTGCCAGCAGCTGGGACCTAATGAACACTGAAGCTTTCTTT. The chain carries TRBV5-4 and TRBJ1-1; D perhaps matches TRBD1 (5 bases). Germline CDR1 SGHNT, CDR2 YYREEE (reference sequence). Trimming removed 3 bases from V and 0 bases from J, with 9 bases in between. The CDR3 is 14 residues long.

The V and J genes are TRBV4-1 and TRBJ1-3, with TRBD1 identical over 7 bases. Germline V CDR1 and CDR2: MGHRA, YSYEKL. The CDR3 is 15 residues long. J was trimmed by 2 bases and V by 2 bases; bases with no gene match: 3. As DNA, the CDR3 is TGCGCCAGCAGCCAAAATGACAGGGCTGGAAACACCATATATTTT. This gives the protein CASSQNDRAGNTIYF.

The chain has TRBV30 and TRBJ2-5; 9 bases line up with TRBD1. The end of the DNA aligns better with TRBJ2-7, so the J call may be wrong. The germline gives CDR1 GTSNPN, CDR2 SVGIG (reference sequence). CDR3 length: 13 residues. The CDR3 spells CAGRGQGFYEQYF. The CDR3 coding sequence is TGTGCCGGCCGGGGACAGGGTTTTTACGAGCAGTACTTC.

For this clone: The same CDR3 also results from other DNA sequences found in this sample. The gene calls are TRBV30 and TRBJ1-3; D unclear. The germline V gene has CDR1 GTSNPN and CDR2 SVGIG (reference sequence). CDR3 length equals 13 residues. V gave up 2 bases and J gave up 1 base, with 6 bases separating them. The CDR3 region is CAWSQGSGNTIYF. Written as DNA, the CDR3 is TGTGCCTGGAGTCAAGGGTCTGGAAACACCATATATTTT.

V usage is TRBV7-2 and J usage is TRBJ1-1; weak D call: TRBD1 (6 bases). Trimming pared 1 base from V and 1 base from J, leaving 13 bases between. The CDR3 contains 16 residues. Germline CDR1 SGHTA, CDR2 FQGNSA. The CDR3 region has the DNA TGTGCCAGCAGCTTAGTACAGGGAATAACGAACACTGAAGCTTTCTTT. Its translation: CASSLVQGITNTEAFF.

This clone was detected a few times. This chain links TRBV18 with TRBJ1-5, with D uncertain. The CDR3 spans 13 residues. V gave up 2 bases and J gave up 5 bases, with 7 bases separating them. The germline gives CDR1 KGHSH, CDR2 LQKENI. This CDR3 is CASSPEGYQPQHF. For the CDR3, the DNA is TGTGCCAGCTCACCAGAGGGATATCAGCCCCAGCATTTT.

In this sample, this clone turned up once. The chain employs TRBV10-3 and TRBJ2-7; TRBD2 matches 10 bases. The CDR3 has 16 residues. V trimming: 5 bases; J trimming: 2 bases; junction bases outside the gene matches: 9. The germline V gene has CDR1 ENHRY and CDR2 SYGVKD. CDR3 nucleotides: TGTGCCATCAGTCCGCTAGCGGGAGTCTTAACCTACGAGCAGTACTTC. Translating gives CAISPLAGVLTYEQYF.

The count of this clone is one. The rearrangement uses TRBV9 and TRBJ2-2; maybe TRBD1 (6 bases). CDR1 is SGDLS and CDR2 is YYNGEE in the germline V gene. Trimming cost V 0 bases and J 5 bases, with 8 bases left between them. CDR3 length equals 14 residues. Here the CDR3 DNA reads TGTGCCAGCAGCGTAGAGGACAGAACCGGGGAGCTGTTTTTT. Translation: CASSVEDRTGELFF. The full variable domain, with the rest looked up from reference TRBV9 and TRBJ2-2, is DSGVTQTPKHLITATGQRVTLRCSPRSGDLSVYWYQQSLDQGLQFLIQYYNGEERAKGNILERFSAQQFPDLHSELNLSSLELGDSALYFCASSVEDRTGELFFGEGSRLTVL.

In DNA, the CDR3 is TGTGCCAGCAGCTTAGATTTCTCGGCCGCAACTAATGAAAAACTGTTTTTT. Its protein product is CASSLDFSAATNEKLFF. The chain joins TRBV7-2 to TRBJ1-4; D is uncertain. Per the germline V gene, CDR1 is SGHTA and CDR2 is FQGNSA. CDR3 length: 17 residues. The V end was cut by 1 base, the J end by 0 bases, with 12 bases between.

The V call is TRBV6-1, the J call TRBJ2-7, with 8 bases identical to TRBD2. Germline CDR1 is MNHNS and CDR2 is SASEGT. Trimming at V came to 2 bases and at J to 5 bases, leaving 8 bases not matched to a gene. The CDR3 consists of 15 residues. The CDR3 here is CASSETWTSNNEQYF. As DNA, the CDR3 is TGTGCCAGCAGTGAAACCTGGACTAGCAATAACGAGCAGTACTTC.